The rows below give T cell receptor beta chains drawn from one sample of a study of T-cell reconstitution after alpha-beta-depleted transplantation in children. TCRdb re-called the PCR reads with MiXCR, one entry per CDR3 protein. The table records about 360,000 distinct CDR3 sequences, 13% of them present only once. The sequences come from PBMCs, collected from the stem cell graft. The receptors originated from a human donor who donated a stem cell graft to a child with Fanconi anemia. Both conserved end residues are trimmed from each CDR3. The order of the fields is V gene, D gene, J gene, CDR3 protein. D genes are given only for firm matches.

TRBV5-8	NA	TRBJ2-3	ASSWSGVGTDTQY
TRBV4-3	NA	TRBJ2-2	ASSQGTLDTGELF
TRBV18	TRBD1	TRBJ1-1	ASSPGPGQGNTEAF
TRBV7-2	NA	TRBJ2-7	ASATSYEQY
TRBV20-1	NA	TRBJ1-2	SAERAGNYGYT
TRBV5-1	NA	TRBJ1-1	ASSSDPFPPGEAF
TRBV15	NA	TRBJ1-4	ATSRAQGRGEKLF
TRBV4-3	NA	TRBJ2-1	ASSQGWGESPRDNEQF
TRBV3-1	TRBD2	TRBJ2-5	ASSHGGMRQETQY
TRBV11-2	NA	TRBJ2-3	ASRPGTPTQY
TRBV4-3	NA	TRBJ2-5	ASSQRHAEQETQY
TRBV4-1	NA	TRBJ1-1	ASSRVTDYTEAF
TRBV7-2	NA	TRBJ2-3	ASSLTALAPGDTQY
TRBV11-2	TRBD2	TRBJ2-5	ASSFGRGGRETQY
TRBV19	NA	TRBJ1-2	ASSRTWKTGGYT
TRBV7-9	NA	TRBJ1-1	ASSAWVDDTEAF
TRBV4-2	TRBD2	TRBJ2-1	ASSHPGGSGGNNEQF
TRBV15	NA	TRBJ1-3	ATSLRNTIY
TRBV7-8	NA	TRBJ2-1	ASSFSFNEQF
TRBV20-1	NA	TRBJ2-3	SARDDSRGTDTQY
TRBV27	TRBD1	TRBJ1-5	ASRQTGYNQPQH
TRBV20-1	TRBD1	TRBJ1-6	SASGTGNSPLH
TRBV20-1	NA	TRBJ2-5	SAEDPVVETQY
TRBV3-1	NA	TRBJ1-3	ASSLHPGKGGNTIY
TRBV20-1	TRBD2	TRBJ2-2	SAVDGLAGSLLF
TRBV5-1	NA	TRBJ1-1	ASSLGGGSNTEAF